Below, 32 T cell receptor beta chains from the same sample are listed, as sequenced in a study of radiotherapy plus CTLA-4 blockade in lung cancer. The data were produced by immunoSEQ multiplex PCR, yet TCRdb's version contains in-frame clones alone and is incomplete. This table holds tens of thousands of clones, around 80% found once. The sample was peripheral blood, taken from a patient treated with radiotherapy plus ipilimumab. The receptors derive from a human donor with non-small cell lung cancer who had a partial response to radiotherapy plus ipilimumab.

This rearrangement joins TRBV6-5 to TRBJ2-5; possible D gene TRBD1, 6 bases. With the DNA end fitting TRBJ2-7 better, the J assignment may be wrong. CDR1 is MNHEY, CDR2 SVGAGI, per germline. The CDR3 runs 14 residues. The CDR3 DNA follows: TGTGCCAGCAGTCCCCGGGACACCGCCTACGAGCAGTACTTC. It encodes CASSPRDTAYEQYF.

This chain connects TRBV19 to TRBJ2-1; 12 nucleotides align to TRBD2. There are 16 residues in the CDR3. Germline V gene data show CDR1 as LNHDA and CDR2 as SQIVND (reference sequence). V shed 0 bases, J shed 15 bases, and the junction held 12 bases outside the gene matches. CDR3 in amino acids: CASSIERRTSGEGRFF. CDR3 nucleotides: TGTGCCAGTAGTATAGAAAGGAGGACTAGCGGGGAGGGTCGGTTCTTC.

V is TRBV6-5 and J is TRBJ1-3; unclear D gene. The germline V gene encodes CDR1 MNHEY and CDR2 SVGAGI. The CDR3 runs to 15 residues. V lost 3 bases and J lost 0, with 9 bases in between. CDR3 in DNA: TGTGCCAGCAGTTATCAGGCCCACTCTGGAAACACCATATATTTT. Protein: CASSYQAHSGNTIYF.

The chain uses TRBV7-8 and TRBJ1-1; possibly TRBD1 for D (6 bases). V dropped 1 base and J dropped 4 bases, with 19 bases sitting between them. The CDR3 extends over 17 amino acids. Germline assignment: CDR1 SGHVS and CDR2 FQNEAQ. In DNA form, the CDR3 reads TGTGCCAGCAGCTTAGTCACCCACACAGGGATGAGCACTGAAGCTTTCTTT. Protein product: CASSLVTHTGMSTEAFF.

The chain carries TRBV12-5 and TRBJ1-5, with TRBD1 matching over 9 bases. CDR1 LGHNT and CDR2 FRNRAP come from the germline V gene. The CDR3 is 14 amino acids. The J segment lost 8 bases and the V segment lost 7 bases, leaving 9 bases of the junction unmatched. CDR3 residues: CASDPGQGWEPQHF. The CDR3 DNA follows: TGTGCTAGTGACCCGGGACAGGGCTGGGAGCCCCAGCATTTT.

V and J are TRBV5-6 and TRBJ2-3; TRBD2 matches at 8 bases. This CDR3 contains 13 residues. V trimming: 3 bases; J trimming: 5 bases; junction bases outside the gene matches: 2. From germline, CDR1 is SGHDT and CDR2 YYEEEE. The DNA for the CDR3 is TGTGCCAGCAGCTCGGGGGGGCTAGATACGCAGTATTTT. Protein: CASSSGGLDTQYF.

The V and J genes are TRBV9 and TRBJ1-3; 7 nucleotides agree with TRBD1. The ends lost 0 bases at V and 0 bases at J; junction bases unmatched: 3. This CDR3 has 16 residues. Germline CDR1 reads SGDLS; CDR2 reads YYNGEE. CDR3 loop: CASSVGGTVSGNTIYF. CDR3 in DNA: TGTGCCAGCAGCGTAGGGGGGACAGTCTCTGGAAACACCATATATTTT.

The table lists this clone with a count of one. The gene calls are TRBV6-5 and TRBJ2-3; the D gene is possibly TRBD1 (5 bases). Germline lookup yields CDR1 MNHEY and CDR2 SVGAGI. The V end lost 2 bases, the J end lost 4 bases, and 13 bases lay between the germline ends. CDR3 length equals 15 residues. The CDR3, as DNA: TGTGCCAGCAGTTACCTGGGCAGGGAAGCAGATACGCAGTATTTT. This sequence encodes CASSYLGREADTQYF.

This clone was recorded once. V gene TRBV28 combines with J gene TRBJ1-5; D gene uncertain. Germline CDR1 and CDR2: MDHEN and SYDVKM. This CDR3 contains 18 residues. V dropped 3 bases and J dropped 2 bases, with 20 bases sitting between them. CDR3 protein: CASSFRGTLKKGNQPQHF. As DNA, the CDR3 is TGTGCCAGCAGTTTTCGGGGTACCCTAAAGAAGGGCAATCAGCCCCAGCATTTT.

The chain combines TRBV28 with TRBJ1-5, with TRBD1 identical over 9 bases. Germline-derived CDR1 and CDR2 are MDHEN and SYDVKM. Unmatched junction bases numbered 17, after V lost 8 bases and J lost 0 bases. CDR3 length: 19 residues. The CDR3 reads CASGLHPGQGLNSNQPQHF. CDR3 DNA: TGTGCCAGCGGCCTCCATCCGGGACAGGGACTTAATAGCAATCAGCCCCAGCATTTT. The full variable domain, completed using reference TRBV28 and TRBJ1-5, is DVKVTQSSRYLVKRTGEKVFLECVQDMDHENMFWYRQDPGLGLRLIYFSYDVKMKEKGDIPEGYSVSREKKERFSLILESASTNQTSMYLCASGLHPGQGLNSNQPQHFGDGTRLSIL.

CDR3 in amino acids: CASSSDRNSNQPQHF. CDR3 in DNA: TGTGCCAGCAGTTCCGACAGGAATAGCAATCAGCCCCAGCATTTT. The V call is TRBV6-5, the J call TRBJ1-5, with D possibly matching TRBD1 (6 bases). Trimming shortened V by 4 bases and J by 0 bases, and 10 bases separated the two germline ends. CDR1 is MNHEY and CDR2 is SVGAGI in the germline V gene. CDR3 length equals 15 residues.

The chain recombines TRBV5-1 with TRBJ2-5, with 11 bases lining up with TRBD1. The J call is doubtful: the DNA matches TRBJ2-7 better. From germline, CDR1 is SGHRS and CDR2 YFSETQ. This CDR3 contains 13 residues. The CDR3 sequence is CASGGQGVNEQYF. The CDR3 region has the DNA TGCGCCAGCGGGGGACAGGGGGTCAACGAGCAGTACTTC.

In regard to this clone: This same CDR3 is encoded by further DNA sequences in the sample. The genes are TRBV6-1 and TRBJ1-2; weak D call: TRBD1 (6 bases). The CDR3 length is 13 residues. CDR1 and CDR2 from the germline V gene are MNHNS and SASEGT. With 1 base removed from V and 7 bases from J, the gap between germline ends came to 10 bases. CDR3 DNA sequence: TGTGCCAGCAGTGAAGGGGGGGGCCGTGGCTACACCTTC. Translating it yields CASSEGGGRGYTF.

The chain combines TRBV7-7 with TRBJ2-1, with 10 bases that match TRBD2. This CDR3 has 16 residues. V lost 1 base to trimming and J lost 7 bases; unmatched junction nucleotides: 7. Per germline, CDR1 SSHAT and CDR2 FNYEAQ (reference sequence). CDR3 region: CASSLEPQRGGNEQFF. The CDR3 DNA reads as TGTGCCAGCAGCTTAGAGCCCCAGCGGGGGGGAAATGAGCAGTTCTTC. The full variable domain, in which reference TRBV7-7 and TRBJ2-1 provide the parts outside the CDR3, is GAGVSQSPRYKVTKRGQDVTLRCDPISSHATLYWYQQALGQGPEFLTYFNYEAQPDKSGLPSDRFSAERPEGSISTLTIQRTEQRDSAMYRCASSLEPQRGGNEQFFGPGTRLTVL.

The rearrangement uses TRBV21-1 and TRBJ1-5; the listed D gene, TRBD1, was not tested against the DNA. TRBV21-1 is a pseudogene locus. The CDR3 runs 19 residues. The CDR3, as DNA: TGTGCCAGCAGCAAAGCGATACAGGGGCCAGCTGATAGCAATCAGCCCCAGCATTTT. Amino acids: CASSKAIQGPADSNQPQHF.

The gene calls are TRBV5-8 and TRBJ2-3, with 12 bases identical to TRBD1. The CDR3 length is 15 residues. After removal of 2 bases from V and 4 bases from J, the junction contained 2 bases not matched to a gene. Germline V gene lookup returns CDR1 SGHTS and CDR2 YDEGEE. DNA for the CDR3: TGTGCCAGCAGCTTAGGGACAGGGGGCGCAGATACGCAGTATTTT. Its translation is CASSLGTGGADTQYF. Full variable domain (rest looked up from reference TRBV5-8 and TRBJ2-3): EAGVTQSPTHLIKTRGQQATLRCSPISGHTSVYWYQQALGLGLQFLLWYDEGEERNRGNFPPRFSGRQFPNYSSELNVNALELEDSALYLCASSLGTGGADTQYFGPGTRLTVL.

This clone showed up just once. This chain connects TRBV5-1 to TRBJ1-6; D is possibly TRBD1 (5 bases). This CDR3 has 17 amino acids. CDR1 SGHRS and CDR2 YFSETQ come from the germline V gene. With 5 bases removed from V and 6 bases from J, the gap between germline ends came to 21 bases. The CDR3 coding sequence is TGCGCCAGCAGTCCAAAACCGCAGGGCGGTGGTAATTCACCCCTCCACTTT. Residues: CASSPKPQGGGNSPLHF.

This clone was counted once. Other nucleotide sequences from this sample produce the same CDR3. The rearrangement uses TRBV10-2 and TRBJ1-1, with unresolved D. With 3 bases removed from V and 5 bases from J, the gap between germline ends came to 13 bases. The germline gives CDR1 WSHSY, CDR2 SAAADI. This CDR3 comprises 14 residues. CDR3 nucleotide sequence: TGCGCCAGCAGTGAAAAGCGGGGATCGACTGAAGCTTTCTTT. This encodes CASSEKRGSTEAFF.

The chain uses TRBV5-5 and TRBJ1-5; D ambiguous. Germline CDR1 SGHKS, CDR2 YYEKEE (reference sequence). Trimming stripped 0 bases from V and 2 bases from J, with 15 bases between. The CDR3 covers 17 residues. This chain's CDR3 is CASSLGGRVRGNQPQHF. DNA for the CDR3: TGTGCCAGCAGCTTGGGCGGGAGGGTAAGAGGCAATCAGCCCCAGCATTTT. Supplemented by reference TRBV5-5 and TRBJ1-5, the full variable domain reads DAGVTQSPTHLIKTRGQQVTLRCSPISGHKSVSWYQQVLGQGPQFIFQYYEKEERGRGNFPDRFSARQFPNYSSELNVNALLLGDSALYLCASSLGGRVRGNQPQHFGDGTRLSIL.

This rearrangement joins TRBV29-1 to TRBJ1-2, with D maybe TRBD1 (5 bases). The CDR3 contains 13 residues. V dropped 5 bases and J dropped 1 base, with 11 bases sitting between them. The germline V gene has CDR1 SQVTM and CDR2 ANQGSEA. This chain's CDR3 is CSVSGQGNYGYTF. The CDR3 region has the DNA TGCAGCGTTTCCGGCCAGGGTAACTATGGCTACACCTTC.

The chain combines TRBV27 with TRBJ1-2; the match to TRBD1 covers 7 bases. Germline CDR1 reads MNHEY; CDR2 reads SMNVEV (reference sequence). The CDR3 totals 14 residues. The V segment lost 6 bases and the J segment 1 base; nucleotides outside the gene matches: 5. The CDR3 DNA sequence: TGTGCCAGCAGCAGGGGGGCCTATAACTATGGCTACACCTTC. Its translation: CASSRGAYNYGYTF.

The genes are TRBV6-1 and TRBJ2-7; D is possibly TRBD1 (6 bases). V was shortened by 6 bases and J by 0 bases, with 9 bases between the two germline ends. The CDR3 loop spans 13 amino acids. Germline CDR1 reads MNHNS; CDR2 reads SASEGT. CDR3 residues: CASSGTLSYEQYF. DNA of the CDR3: TGTGCCAGCAGCGGGACACTCTCCTACGAGCAGTACTTC.

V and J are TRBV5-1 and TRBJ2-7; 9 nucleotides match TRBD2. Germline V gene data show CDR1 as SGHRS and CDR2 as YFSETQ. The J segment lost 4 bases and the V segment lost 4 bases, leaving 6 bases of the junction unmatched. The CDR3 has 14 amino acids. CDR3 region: CASSKVAGEYEQYF. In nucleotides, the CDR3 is TGCGCCAGCAGCAAGGTAGCGGGGGAATACGAGCAGTACTTC. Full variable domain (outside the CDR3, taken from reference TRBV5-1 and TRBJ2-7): KAGVTQTPRYLIKTRGQQVTLSCSPISGHRSVSWYQQTPGQGLQFLFEYFSETQRNKGNFPGRFSGRQFSNSRSEMNVSTLELGDSALYLCASSKVAGEYEQYFGPGTRLTVT.

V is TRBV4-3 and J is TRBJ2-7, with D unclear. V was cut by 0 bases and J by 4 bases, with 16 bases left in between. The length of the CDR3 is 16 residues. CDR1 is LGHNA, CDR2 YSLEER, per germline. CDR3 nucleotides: TGCGCCAGCAGCCAAGAAATGGTACACCCGATGTACGAGCAGTACTTC. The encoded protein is CASSQEMVHPMYEQYF.

The DNA for the CDR3 is TGTGCCAGCAGCTTAGCCGGACAGGGAGGCAATCAGCCCCAGCATTTT. Amino acids: CASSLAGQGGNQPQHF. The chain recombines TRBV7-9 with TRBJ1-5; 8 bases fit TRBD1. Germline trimming cut 0 bases from V and 2 bases from J; bases unmatched to any gene: 3. This CDR3 spans 16 amino acids. The germline CDR1 and CDR2 sequences are SEHNR and FQNEAQ (reference sequence).

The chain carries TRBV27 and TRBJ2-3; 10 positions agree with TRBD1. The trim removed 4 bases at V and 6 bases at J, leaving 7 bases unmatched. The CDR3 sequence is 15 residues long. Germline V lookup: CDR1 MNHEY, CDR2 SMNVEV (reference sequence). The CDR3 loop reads CASSSETGGADTQYF. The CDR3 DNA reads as TGTGCCAGCAGTTCTGAGACAGGGGGCGCGGATACGCAGTATTTT.

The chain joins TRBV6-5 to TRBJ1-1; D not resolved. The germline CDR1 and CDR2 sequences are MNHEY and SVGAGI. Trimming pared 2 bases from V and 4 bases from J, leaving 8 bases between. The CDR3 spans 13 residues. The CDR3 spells CASSYGLSTEAFF. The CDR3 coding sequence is TGTGCCAGCAGTTACGGACTGAGCACTGAAGCTTTCTTT.

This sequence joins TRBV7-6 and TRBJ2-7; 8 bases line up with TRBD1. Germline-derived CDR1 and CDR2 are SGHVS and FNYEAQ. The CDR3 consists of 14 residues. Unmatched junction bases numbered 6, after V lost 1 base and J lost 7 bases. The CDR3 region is CASSLVQGAQEQYF. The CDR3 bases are TGTGCCAGCAGCTTAGTCCAGGGGGCGCAGGAGCAGTACTTC.

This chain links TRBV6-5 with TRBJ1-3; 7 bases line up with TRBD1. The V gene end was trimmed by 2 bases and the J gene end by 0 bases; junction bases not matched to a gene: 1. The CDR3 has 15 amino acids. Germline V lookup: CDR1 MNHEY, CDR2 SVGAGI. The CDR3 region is CASSYTGDSGNTIYF. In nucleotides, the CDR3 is TGTGCCAGCAGTTACACAGGGGACTCTGGAAACACCATATATTTT.

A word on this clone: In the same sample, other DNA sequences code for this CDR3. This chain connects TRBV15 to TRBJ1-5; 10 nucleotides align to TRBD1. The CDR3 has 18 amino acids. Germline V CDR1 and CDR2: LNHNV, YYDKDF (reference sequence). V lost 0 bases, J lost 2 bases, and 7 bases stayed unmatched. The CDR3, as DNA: TGTGCCACCAGCAGAGACTCCGGGACAGGGGTCGGCAATCAGCCCCAGCATTTT. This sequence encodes CATSRDSGTGVGNQPQHF.

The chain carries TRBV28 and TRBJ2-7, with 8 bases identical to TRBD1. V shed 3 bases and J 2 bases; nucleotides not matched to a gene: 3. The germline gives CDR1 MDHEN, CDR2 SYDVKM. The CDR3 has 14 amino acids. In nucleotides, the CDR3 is TGTGCCAGCAGTTTGGACAGGGACCCCTACGAGCAGTACTTC. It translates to CASSLDRDPYEQYF.

CDR3 loop: CASGLEPGFNSPLHF. The CDR3 nucleotides are TGTGCTAGTGGTTTGGAGCCAGGATTTAATTCACCCCTCCACTTT. V is TRBV12-5 and J is TRBJ1-6, with D hard to call. The CDR3 sequence is 15 residues long. V was clipped by 1 base and J by 6 bases, with 10 bases between them. Germline V gene sequence: CDR1 LGHNT, CDR2 FRNRAP.